This T cell receptor (beta chain) stems from a study of identical twins. Concerning this clonotype itself: What it binds is not known.

TCRdb analysed the 5' RACE reads with MiXCR anew, one entry per CDR3 protein. The sample holds 1.5 million to 2 million distinct CDR3 sequences, more than 30% seen once. Study results and limitations: Models underestimated how often monozygotic twins shared out-of-frame TCR alpha. Out-of-frame alpha sequences that twins shared showed excess low generation probability. Clonotypes of the beta chain that were abundant in cord blood carried fewer insertions (memory repertoires showed none).

The receptor was derived from a newborn girl in good health. The sample comprised cord blood.

In nucleotides, the CDR3 is TGTGCCAGCAGCTCATTTATTAGGACTAGCGGGGGGCCTACCCTAAACACCGGGGAGCTGTTTTTT. It is translated as CASSSFIRTSGGPTLNTGELFF. The chain carries TRBV11-2 and TRBJ2-2; 14 bases map to TRBD2. J gave up 2 bases and V 4 bases, and 18 bases lay outside the gene matches. Per germline, CDR1 SGHAT and CDR2 FQNNGV. The CDR3 has 22 residues.